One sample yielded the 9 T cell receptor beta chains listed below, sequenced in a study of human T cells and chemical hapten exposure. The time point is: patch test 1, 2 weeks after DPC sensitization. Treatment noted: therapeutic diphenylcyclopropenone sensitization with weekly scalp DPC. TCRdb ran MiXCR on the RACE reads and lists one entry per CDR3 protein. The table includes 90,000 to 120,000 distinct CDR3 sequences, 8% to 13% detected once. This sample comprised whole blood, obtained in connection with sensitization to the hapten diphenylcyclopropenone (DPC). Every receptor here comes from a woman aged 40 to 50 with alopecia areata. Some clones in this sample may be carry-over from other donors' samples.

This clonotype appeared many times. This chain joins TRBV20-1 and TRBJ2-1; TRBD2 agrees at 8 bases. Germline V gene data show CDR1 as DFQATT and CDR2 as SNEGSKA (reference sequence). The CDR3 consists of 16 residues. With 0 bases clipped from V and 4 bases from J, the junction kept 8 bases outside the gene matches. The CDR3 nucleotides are TGCAGTGCTAGAGATCATCCCAGCGGGAGATACAATGAGCAGTTCTTC. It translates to CSARDHPSGRYNEQFF.

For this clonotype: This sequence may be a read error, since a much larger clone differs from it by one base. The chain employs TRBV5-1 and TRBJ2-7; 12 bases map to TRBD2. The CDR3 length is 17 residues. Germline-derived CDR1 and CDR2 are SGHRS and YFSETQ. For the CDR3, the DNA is TGCGACAGCAGCTTGGCTCTAGCGGGAGGGTCTCCGGTCGAGCAGTACTTC. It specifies CDSSLALAGGSPVEQYF. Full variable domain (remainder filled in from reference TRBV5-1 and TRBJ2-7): KAGVTQTPRYLIKTRGQQVTLSCSPISGHRSVSWYQQTPGQGLQFLFEYFSETQRNKGNFPGRFSGRQFSNSRSEMNVSTLELGDSALYLCDSSLALAGGSPVEQYFGPGTRLTVT.

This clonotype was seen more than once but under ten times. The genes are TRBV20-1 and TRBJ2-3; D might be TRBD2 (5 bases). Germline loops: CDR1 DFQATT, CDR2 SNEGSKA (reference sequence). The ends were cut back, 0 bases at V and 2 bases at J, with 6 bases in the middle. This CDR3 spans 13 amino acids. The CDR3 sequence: CSAREDYTDTQYF. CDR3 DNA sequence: TGCAGTGCTAGAGAAGACTACACAGATACGCAGTATTTT.

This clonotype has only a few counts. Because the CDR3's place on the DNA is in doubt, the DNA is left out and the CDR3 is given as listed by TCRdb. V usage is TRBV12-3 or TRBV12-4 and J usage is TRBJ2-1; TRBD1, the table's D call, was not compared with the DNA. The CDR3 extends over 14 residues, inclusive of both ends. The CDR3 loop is CASSSSGGTVEQFF.

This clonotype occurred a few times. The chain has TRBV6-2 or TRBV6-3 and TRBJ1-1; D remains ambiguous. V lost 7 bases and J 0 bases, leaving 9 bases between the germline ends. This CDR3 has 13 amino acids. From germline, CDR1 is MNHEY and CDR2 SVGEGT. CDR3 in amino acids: CASTFGLNTEAFF. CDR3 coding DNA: TGTGCCAGCACGTTCGGGTTGAACACTGAAGCTTTCTTT.

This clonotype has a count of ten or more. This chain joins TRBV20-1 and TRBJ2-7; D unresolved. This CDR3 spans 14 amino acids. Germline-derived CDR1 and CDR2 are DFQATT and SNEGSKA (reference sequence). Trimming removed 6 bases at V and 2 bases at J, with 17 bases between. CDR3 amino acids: CSATAGPSTYEQYF. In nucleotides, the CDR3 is TGCAGTGCCACGGCCGGGCCGTCAACCTACGAGCAGTACTTC.

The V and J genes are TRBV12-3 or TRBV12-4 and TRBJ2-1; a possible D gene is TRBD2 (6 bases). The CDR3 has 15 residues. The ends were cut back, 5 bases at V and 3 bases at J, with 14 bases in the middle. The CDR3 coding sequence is TGTGCCAGCAGTCCCCGGGAGCGAGACTACAATGAGCAGTTCTTC. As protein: CASSPRERDYNEQFF.

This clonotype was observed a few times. CDR3 residues: CASRFSGATNEKLFF. CDR3 nucleotides: TGTGCCAGCAGGTTTTCAGGGGCGACTAATGAAAAACTGTTTTTT. V and J are TRBV7-9 and TRBJ1-4; tentative D call: TRBD1 (6 bases). V lost 6 bases and J 2 bases, leaving 13 bases between the germline ends. Germline-derived CDR1 and CDR2 are SEHNR and FQNEAQ (reference sequence). The CDR3 sequence is 15 residues long.

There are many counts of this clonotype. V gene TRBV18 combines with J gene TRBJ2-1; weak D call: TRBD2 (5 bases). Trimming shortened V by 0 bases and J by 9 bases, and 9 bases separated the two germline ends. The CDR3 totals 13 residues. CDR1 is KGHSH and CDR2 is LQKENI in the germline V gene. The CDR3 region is CASSPPGVSEQFF. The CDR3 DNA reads TGTGCCAGCTCACCACCCGGGGTCAGTGAGCAGTTCTTC.